Below are 6 T cell receptor beta chains sequenced from a single sample in a study of OX40 agonist ivuxolimab in advanced cancers. Data came from immunoSEQ multiplex PCR; TCRdb stores just in-frame clones and leaves some out. The profile covers around 80,000 clones, with more than 70% appearing a single time and 0.15% to 0.2% taken by the ten largest. The material sequenced was CD4+ or CD8+ T cells sorted from blood, taken in a trial of the OX40 agonist ivuxolimab. The source is an adult with an advanced solid tumor such as melanoma, head and neck, liver or kidney cancer.

This clone was seen more than once but under ten times. This chain uses TRBV28 with TRBJ1-1; no definite D call. Trimming took off 7 bases at V and 5 bases at J, with 14 bases between the two ends. This CDR3 region has 13 residues. From germline, CDR1 is MDHEN and CDR2 SYDVKM. CDR3 loop: CASIARMGTEAFF. The CDR3 bases are TGTGCCAGCATTGCCCGGATGGGGACTGAAGCTTTCTTT.

This clone was detected only once. The rearrangement uses TRBV2 and TRBJ1-5; 8 positions agree with TRBD1. This CDR3 is 15 amino acids long. CDR1 SNHLY and CDR2 FYNNEI come from the germline V gene. The ends lost 5 bases at V and 4 bases at J; junction bases unmatched: 7. CDR3 nucleotides: TGTGCCAGCAGTCCCGACAGGGGTCCTAATCAGCCCCAGCATTTT. It codes for CASSPDRGPNQPQHF.

V and J are TRBV27 and TRBJ2-1, with 8 bases aligning to TRBD1. Trimming at V came to 3 bases and at J to 4 bases, leaving 8 bases not matched to a gene. This CDR3 comprises 16 residues. Germline V gene data show CDR1 as MNHEY and CDR2 as SMNVEV (reference sequence). The CDR3 loop reads CASSFLIGQGYNEQFF. The CDR3 DNA follows: TGTGCCAGCAGTTTCTTAATAGGACAGGGTTACAATGAGCAGTTCTTC.

The rearrangement joins TRBV11-2 to TRBJ1-2; maybe TRBD1 (5 bases). CDR3 length equals 19 residues. V was shortened by 5 bases and J by 1 base, with 26 bases between the two germline ends. CDR1 and CDR2 (germline): SGHAT, FQNNGV. The CDR3 loop is CASSRIRGLGVVDNYGYTF. CDR3 in DNA: TGTGCCAGCAGCAGAATCCGGGGCCTTGGTGTTGTGGATAACTATGGCTACACCTTC. Full variable domain (rest looked up from reference TRBV11-2 and TRBJ1-2): EAGVAQSPRYKIIEKRQSVAFWCNPISGHATLYWYQQILGQGPKLLIQFQNNGVVDDSQLPKDRFSAERLKGVDSTLKIQPAKLEDSAVYLCASSRIRGLGVVDNYGYTFGSGTRLTVV.

This chain links TRBV19 with TRBJ2-1; no clear D. The ends were cut back, 5 bases at V and 4 bases at J, with 9 bases in the middle. CDR3 size: 13 residues. Germline V gene sequence: CDR1 LNHDA, CDR2 SQIVND (reference sequence). CDR3 sequence: CASSLDWYNEQFF. DNA for the CDR3: TGTGCCAGTAGTCTTGATTGGTACAATGAGCAGTTCTTC.

The chain joins TRBV28 to TRBJ1-2, with 7 bases lining up with TRBD1. This CDR3 is built from 16 residues. Germline CDR1 reads MDHEN; CDR2 reads SYDVKM. V trimming: 7 bases; J trimming: 4 bases; junction bases outside the gene matches: 15. This CDR3 is CASTTGLGGFAYGYTF. DNA for the CDR3: TGTGCCAGCACTACAGGTTTAGGGGGCTTTGCCTATGGCTACACCTTC.